The 32 T cell receptor beta chains given below trace back to one sample, sequenced in a study of a mutant IDH1 vaccine in newly diagnosed glioma. TCRdb's copy holds only in-frame clones and misses some; the assay was immunoSEQ multiplex PCR. The table lists 55,000 to 70,000 clones, 80% to 90% of them singletons. Specified time point: baseline, week 1 (first vaccination visit). The treatment was: pre-vaccination baseline after standard-of-care therapy. This specimen was PBMCs, taken from a glioma patient treated with radiotherapy, temozolomide or both. The receptors derive from a man aged 30-40 years with glioma.

V gene TRBV29-1 combines with J gene TRBJ1-1; 8 bases line up with TRBD1. Germline V CDR1 and CDR2: SQVTM, ANQGSEA. This CDR3 comprises 12 residues. The V segment lost 2 bases and the J segment 7 bases; nucleotides outside the gene matches: 3. CDR3 in DNA: TGCAGCGTTGAATGGGACAGGCGTGAAGCTTTCTTT. Its translation is CSVEWDRREAFF.

V is TRBV19 and J is TRBJ1-5; 10 bases fit TRBD1. This CDR3 comprises 15 residues. V gave up 6 bases and J gave up 3 bases; unmatched junction bases: 5. Germline V gene lookup returns CDR1 LNHDA and CDR2 SQIVND (reference sequence). In DNA, the CDR3 is TGTGCCAGTAGAAGAGGGACAGGGGACAATCAGCCCCAGCATTTT. Translation: CASRRGTGDNQPQHF.

V usage is TRBV19 and J usage is TRBJ2-7; 8 positions agree with TRBD1. V gave up 6 bases and J gave up 0 bases; unmatched junction bases: 4. CDR3 length: 14 amino acids. Germline CDR1 reads LNHDA; CDR2 reads SQIVND (reference sequence). The CDR3 loop reads CASSPGQVSYEQYF. For the CDR3, the DNA is TGTGCCAGTAGCCCGGGACAGGTCTCCTACGAGCAGTACTTC.

The chain recombines TRBV6-6 with TRBJ1-1; D call uncertain. The CDR3 covers 11 residues. Per the germline V gene, CDR1 is MNHNY and CDR2 is SVGAGI (reference sequence). Deletions cut 4 bases from V and 3 bases from J, with 3 bases between. The CDR3 DNA sequence: TGTGCCAGCAGTTGGGACACTGAAGCTTTCTTT. This translates into CASSWDTEAFF.

This clone was recorded only once. J is TRBJ2-2 and V is TRBV28; D is possibly TRBD2 (5 bases). CDR1 and CDR2 from the germline V gene are MDHEN and SYDVKM. Trimming shortened V by 8 bases and J by 4 bases, and 11 bases separated the two germline ends. The CDR3 extends over 13 amino acids. The CDR3 region has the DNA TGTGCCAGCGGCGGGTCAAGCACCGGGGAGCTGTTTTTT. Translation: CASGGSSTGELFF.

The chain couples TRBV27 to TRBJ2-3, with no clear D. The CDR3 covers 12 residues. V was trimmed by 5 bases and J by 2 bases, leaving 5 bases between them. Germline V gene sequence: CDR1 MNHEY, CDR2 SMNVEV (reference sequence). The CDR3, as DNA: TGTGCCAGCAGTCCCACCACAGATACGCAGTATTTT. Its translation is CASSPTTDTQYF.

Note on this clone: Other DNA sequences of this sample code for an identical CDR3. This chain joins TRBV11-3 and TRBJ2-2; 11 nucleotides agree with TRBD2. The CDR3 has 16 amino acids. V shed 4 bases, J shed 1 base, and the junction held 2 bases outside the gene matches. From germline, CDR1 is SGHNT and CDR2 YENEEA. CDR3 sequence (DNA): TGTGCCAGCAGCTCCGGACTAGCGGGGAACACCGGGGAGCTGTTTTTT. It is translated as CASSSGLAGNTGELFF. Combining the CDR3 with reference TRBV11-3 and TRBJ2-2 gives the whole variable domain EAGVVQSPRYKIIEKKQPVAFWCNPISGHNTLYWYLQNLGQGPELLIRYENEEAVDDSQLPKDRFSAERLKGVDSTLKIQPAELGDSAVYLCASSSGLAGNTGELFFGEGSRLTVL.

The CDR3 sequence is CATRDKGGSNQPQHF. CDR3 coding DNA: TGTGCCACCCGGGACAAGGGAGGGAGCAATCAGCCCCAGCATTTT. The V call is TRBV19, the J call TRBJ1-5; tentatively, D is TRBD1 (6 bases). The CDR3 length is 15 residues. CDR1 and CDR2 from the germline V gene are LNHDA and SQIVND (reference sequence). The germline V and J ends were trimmed by 10 bases and 1 base, with 17 bases remaining between them.

J is TRBJ2-3 and V is TRBV5-1, with 10 positions matching TRBD2. Germline loops: CDR1 SGHRS, CDR2 YFSETQ. CDR3 length: 17 residues. Trimming cost V 3 bases and J 3 bases; bases outside gene matches: 10. The CDR3 here is CASSYLVSSGSTDTQYF. The CDR3 coding sequence is TGCGCCAGCAGCTACTTGGTCTCTAGCGGGAGTACAGATACGCAGTATTTT.

The chain is built from TRBV27 and TRBJ2-4; D call uncertain. The V gene lost 4 bases and the J gene lost 1 base, with 8 bases spanning the gap. The CDR3 totals 14 residues. Germline lookup yields CDR1 MNHEY and CDR2 SMNVEV (reference sequence). The DNA of the CDR3 is TGTGCCAGCAGTTCCAGTGCGGCCAAAAACATTCAGTACTTC. This encodes CASSSSAAKNIQYF.

The gene calls are TRBV15 and TRBJ2-7; 11 positions agree with TRBD2. The ends lost 3 bases at V and 0 bases at J; junction bases unmatched: 1. CDR3 length: 15 amino acids. Germline V gene data show CDR1 as LNHNV and CDR2 as YYDKDF (reference sequence). The DNA for the CDR3 is TGTGCCACCAGCAGCGGGACTAGCGGCTCCTACGAGCAGTACTTC. Protein: CATSSGTSGSYEQYF. Drawing the rest from reference TRBV15 and TRBJ2-7, the complete variable domain is DAMVIQNPRYQVTQFGKPVTLSCSQTLNHNVMYWYQQKSSQAPKLLFHYYDKDFNNEADTPDNFQSRRPNTSFCFLDIRSPGLGDTAMYLCATSSGTSGSYEQYFGPGTRLTVT.

The chain links TRBV10-1 to TRBJ2-5, with D possibly being TRBD2 (7 bases). The assigned J gene may be wrong: the sequence end matches TRBJ2-7 better. The CDR3 runs to 15 residues. The germline V gene encodes CDR1 WNHNN and CDR2 SYGVQD (reference sequence). The CDR3 region has the DNA TGCGCCAGCAGTGACCTCCCGGGGGGCAAGTACGAGCAGTACTTC. This codes for CASSDLPGGKYEQYF.

V is TRBV5-5 and J is TRBJ2-3; 11 bases are shared with TRBD1. CDR1 is SGHKS and CDR2 is YYEKEE in the germline V gene (reference sequence). Trimming removed 6 bases from V and 3 bases from J; junction bases left unmatched: 9. This CDR3 comprises 16 residues. CDR3 sequence reads: CASNKAGDRGTDTQYF. In DNA, the CDR3 is TGTGCCAGCAACAAGGCGGGGGACAGGGGGACAGATACGCAGTATTTT.

The rearrangement uses TRBV2 and TRBJ1-5; D uncertain. V was trimmed by 4 bases and J by 5 bases, leaving 15 bases between them. The CDR3 is 15 amino acids. Looked up from germline, CDR1 is SNHLY and CDR2 is FYNNEI. CDR3 bases: TGTGCCAGCAGTGGGAGGACGGGGAAGCATCAGCCCCAGCATTTT. As protein: CASSGRTGKHQPQHF. Drawing the rest from reference TRBV2 and TRBJ1-5, the complete variable domain is EPEVTQTPSHQVTQMGQEVILRCVPISNHLYFYWYRQILGQKVEFLVSFYNNEISEKSEIFDDQFSVERPDGSNFTLKIRSTKLEDSAMYFCASSGRTGKHQPQHFGDGTRLSIL.

This sequence joins TRBV13 and TRBJ2-5, with D unresolved. CDR1 PRHDT and CDR2 FYEKMQ come from the germline V gene (reference sequence). V lost 0 bases and J lost 11, with 16 bases in between. CDR3 length: 14 residues. The CDR3 region is CASSLGASYEEQYF. In DNA form, the CDR3 reads TGTGCCAGCAGCTTAGGAGCCTCTTACGAGGAGCAGTACTTC.

The chain recombines TRBV5-1 with TRBJ1-1, with no clear D. Trimming left V 0 bases short and J 4 bases short, with 4 bases between. CDR3 length equals 12 residues. CDR1 is SGHRS, CDR2 YFSETQ, per germline. Here the CDR3 DNA reads TGCGCCAGCAGCTTGGGGGCCACTGAAGCTTTCTTT. This translates into CASSLGATEAFF.

The V and J genes are TRBV5-1 and TRBJ2-2; 7 nucleotides match TRBD1. The V gene end was trimmed by 6 bases and the J gene end by 7 bases; junction bases not matched to a gene: 3. CDR1 and CDR2 (germline): SGHRS, YFSETQ. CDR3 length: 12 amino acids. CDR3 coding DNA: TGCGCCAGCAAAGGGGGCATCGGGGAGCTGTTTTTT. Amino acid sequence: CASKGGIGELFF.

The rearrangement joins TRBV27 to TRBJ1-4; D unresolved. The CDR3 spans 15 residues. Germline loops: CDR1 MNHEY, CDR2 SMNVEV (reference sequence). V was cut by 6 bases and J by 8 bases, with 19 bases left in between. CDR3 sequence: CASSSIGRPGEKLFF. CDR3 coding DNA: TGTGCCAGCAGCTCTATCGGCAGGCCCGGGGAAAAACTGTTTTTT. Full variable domain (outside the CDR3, taken from reference TRBV27 and TRBJ1-4): EAQVTQNPRYLITVTGKKLTVTCSQNMNHEYMSWYRQDPGLGLRQIYYSMNVEVTDKGDVPEGYKVSRKEKRNFPLILESPSPNQTSLYFCASSSIGRPGEKLFFGSGTQLSVL.

The chain recombines TRBV19 with TRBJ1-1; no clear D gene. The CDR3 is 14 amino acids. Germline-derived CDR1 and CDR2 are LNHDA and SQIVND (reference sequence). V lost 5 bases to trimming and J lost 1 base, with 11 bases between them. CDR3 region: CASSLLTRNTEAFF. The CDR3 nucleotides read TGTGCCAGTAGTTTACTGACTCGGAACACTGAAGCTTTCTTT.

In its sample, this clone was seen a few times. V and J are TRBV11-2 and TRBJ2-7; D is unresolved. CDR3 length: 17 amino acids. The germline CDR1 and CDR2 sequences are SGHAT and FQNNGV. V was shortened by 5 bases and J by 3 bases, with 23 bases between the two germline ends. CDR3 coding DNA: TGTGCCAGCAGCCCGTACAATTTGCTAACCCCCATCTACGAGCAGTACTTC. Translating gives CASSPYNLLTPIYEQYF.

The genes are TRBV5-1 and TRBJ1-1; the D is unclear. Trimming took 0 bases from V and 0 from J, leaving 3 bases between them. This CDR3 comprises 13 residues. The germline V gene encodes CDR1 SGHRS and CDR2 YFSETQ. The CDR3 region has the DNA TGCGCCAGCAGCTTGGTAGTGAACACTGAAGCTTTCTTT. Translated: CASSLVVNTEAFF.

The CDR3 nucleotides are TGCGCCAGCAGGCAGACTAGCGAAAACTATGGCTACACCTTC. Amino acid sequence: CASRQTSENYGYTF. This chain connects TRBV10-2 to TRBJ1-2; D gene unclear. V was pared by 6 bases and J by 2 bases, with 13 bases between. This CDR3 has 14 residues. Germline CDR1 and CDR2: WSHSY and SAAADI.

The CDR3: CASRDWVKTGRNVGYTF. For the CDR3, the DNA is TGCGCCAGCAGGGATTGGGTTAAAACAGGCCGCAACGTCGGCTACACCTTC. The rearrangement links TRBV5-1 to TRBJ1-2; a weak D match, TRBD1 (5 bases). This CDR3 region has 17 residues. V was trimmed by 5 bases and J by 8 bases, leaving 28 bases between them. The germline V gene has CDR1 SGHRS and CDR2 YFSETQ. The full variable domain, with the rest looked up from reference TRBV5-1 and TRBJ1-2, is KAGVTQTPRYLIKTRGQQVTLSCSPISGHRSVSWYQQTPGQGLQFLFEYFSETQRNKGNFPGRFSGRQFSNSRSEMNVSTLELGDSALYLCASRDWVKTGRNVGYTFGSGTRLTVV.

The rearrangement joins TRBV5-1 to TRBJ2-1, with 9 bases matching TRBD1. The CDR3 extends over 17 amino acids. V gave up 0 bases and J gave up 6 bases; unmatched junction bases: 10. Germline V gives CDR1 SGHRS, CDR2 YFSETQ. The CDR3 sequence is CASSLDLPGQGSNEQFF. The CDR3 DNA reads TGCGCCAGCAGCTTGGACTTACCGGGACAGGGAAGCAATGAGCAGTTCTTC.

The genes are TRBV19 and TRBJ1-1; 7 bases agree with TRBD1. The CDR3 totals 14 residues. The V segment lost 7 bases and the J segment 5 bases; nucleotides outside the gene matches: 10. Germline V CDR1 and CDR2: LNHDA, SQIVND (reference sequence). Written as DNA, the CDR3 is TGTGCCAGTAATCCGAGGGGGCGCGCAACTGAAGCTTTCTTT. This encodes CASNPRGRATEAFF.

The chain carries TRBV10-2 and TRBJ2-3; 7 bases fit TRBD1. CDR1 is WSHSY and CDR2 is SAAADI in the germline V gene. This CDR3 region has 16 residues. Trimming cost V 1 base and J 4 bases; bases outside gene matches: 8. Here the CDR3 reads CASSEWAGGPPDTQYF. DNA of the CDR3: TGCGCCAGCAGTGAGTGGGCAGGGGGACCGCCAGATACGCAGTATTTT.

This chain uses TRBV15 with TRBJ1-1; D possibly corresponds to TRBD1 (5 bases). CDR1 LNHNV and CDR2 YYDKDF come from the germline V gene (reference sequence). The CDR3 covers 13 residues. V lost 6 bases to trimming and J lost 6 bases, with 14 bases between them. The CDR3 region is CATRRGYRAEAFF. The CDR3 bases are TGTGCCACCAGGAGGGGATATCGTGCTGAAGCTTTCTTT.

This clone was seen only once. J is TRBJ2-3 and V is TRBV4-1, with D possibly being TRBD1 (5 bases). Trimming stripped 4 bases from V and 4 bases from J, with 12 bases between. The CDR3 has 14 residues. Per the germline V gene, CDR1 is MGHRA and CDR2 is YSYEKL. CDR3 amino acids: CASSLSRVADTQYF. CDR3 nucleotide sequence: TGCGCCAGCAGCCTCAGCAGGGTGGCAGATACGCAGTATTTT.

The J gene is TRBJ1-1, the V gene TRBV5-5; TRBD1 matches 8 bases. CDR3 length: 15 amino acids. CDR1 SGHKS and CDR2 YYEKEE come from the germline V gene (reference sequence). V lost 0 bases and J lost 4; bases outside the gene matches: 5. CDR3: CASSLANRGGTEAFF. The CDR3 nucleotides are TGTGCCAGCAGCTTGGCCAACAGGGGGGGCACTGAAGCTTTCTTT.

This clone has just a few counts. The gene calls are TRBV18 and TRBJ2-7; 7 bases agree with TRBD1. The V and J ends lost 0 bases and 2 bases, in that order; junction bases with no gene match: 4. CDR3 length: 15 amino acids. Germline assignment: CDR1 KGHSH and CDR2 LQKENI. For the CDR3, the DNA is TGTGCCAGCTCACCACCGACAGGGAGAACCTACGAGCAGTACTTC. It specifies CASSPPTGRTYEQYF.

This clone was counted once. This chain links TRBV4-1 with TRBJ1-1, with TRBD1 matching over 8 bases. The germline gives CDR1 MGHRA, CDR2 YSYEKL. Trimming removed 0 bases from V and 4 bases from J; junction bases left unmatched: 7. This CDR3 is built from 16 residues. CDR3 amino acids: CASSQDKGQGTTEAFF. The CDR3 DNA follows: TGCGCCAGCAGCCAAGATAAAGGACAGGGAACCACTGAAGCTTTCTTT.

DNA of the CDR3: TGTGCCAGCTCACCAATCCGACTAGCGGGGGGGCTTACTAGCACAGATACGCAGTATTTT. This sequence encodes CASSPIRLAGGLTSTDTQYF. This chain uses TRBV18 with TRBJ2-3; 14 bases map to TRBD2. The V segment lost 2 bases and the J segment 0 bases; nucleotides outside the gene matches: 10. CDR3 length: 20 amino acids. The germline CDR1 and CDR2 sequences are KGHSH and LQKENI.